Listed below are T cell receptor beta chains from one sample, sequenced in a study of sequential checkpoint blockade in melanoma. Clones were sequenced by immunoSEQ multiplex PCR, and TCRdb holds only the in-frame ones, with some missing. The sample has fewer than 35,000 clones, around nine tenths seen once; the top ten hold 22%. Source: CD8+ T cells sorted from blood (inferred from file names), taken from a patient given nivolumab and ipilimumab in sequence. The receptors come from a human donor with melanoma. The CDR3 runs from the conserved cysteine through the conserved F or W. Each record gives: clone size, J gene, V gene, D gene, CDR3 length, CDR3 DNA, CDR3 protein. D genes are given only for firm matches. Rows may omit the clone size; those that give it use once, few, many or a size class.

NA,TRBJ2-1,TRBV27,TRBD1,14,TGTGCCAGCAGTCCAGGGGGCTCCTACAATGAGCAGTTCTTC,CASSPGGSYNEQFF
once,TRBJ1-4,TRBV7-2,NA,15,TGTGCCAGCAGCTTAGAGGGCGGGGATCGGGAAAAACTGTTTTTT,CASSLEGGDREKLFF
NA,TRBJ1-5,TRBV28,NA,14,TGTGCCAGCAGCCCCCAGGGTGGGAATCAGCCCCAGCATTTT,CASSPQGGNQPQHF
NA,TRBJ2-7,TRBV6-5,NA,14,TGTGCCAGCAGTGGGAGGGGGAGTAGTTACGAGCAGTACTTC,CASSGRGSSYEQYF
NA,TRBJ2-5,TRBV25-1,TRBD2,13,TGTGCCAGCAGTGAACCAGCGGGGGAGACCCAGTACTTC,CASSEPAGETQYF
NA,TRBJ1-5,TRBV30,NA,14,TGTGCCTGGAGCCGCGTCCTGAGCAATCAGCCCCAGCATTTT,CAWSRVLSNQPQHF
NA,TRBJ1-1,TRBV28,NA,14,TGTGCCAGCAGTTTAGGGCAGACGAACACTGAAGCTTTCTTT,CASSLGQTNTEAFF
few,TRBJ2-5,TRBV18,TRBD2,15,TGTGCCAGCTCCCCGGGACTAGCGGGAGTAGAGACCCAGTACTTC,CASSPGLAGVETQYF
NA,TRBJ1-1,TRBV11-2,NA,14,TGTGCCAGCAGCCTTTGGGGAGGGAACACTGAAGCTTTCTTT,CASSLWGGNTEAFF
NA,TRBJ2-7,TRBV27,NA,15,TGTGCCAGCAGTTTGACCTCAGGGATCGTATGGGAGCAGTACTTC,CASSLTSGIVWEQYF
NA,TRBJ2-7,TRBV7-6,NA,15,TGTGCCAGCAGCTTATCTAGGTCACCAACTTACGAGCAGTACTTC,CASSLSRSPTYEQYF
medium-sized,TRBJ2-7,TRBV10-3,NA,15,TGTGCCATCAGTGAGGGGCAGGGCGAAACCTACGAGCAGTACTTC,CAISEGQGETYEQYF
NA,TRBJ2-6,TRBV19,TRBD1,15,TGTGCCAGTAGTGCCGAAAAGGCAGGGGGTAGGGTCCTGACTTTC,CASSAEKAGGRVLTF
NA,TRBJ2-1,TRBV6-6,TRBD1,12,TGTGCCGGGCGGGGACAGGGTATTGAGCAGTTCTTC,CAGRGQGIEQFF
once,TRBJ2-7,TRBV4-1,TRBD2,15,TGCGCCAGCAGCCCGCTAGCGGAACCTTACCACGAGCAGTACTTC,CASSPLAEPYHEQYF
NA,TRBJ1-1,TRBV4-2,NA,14,TGTGCCAGCAGCCAAGTTCAGGAGAACACTGAAGCTTTCTTT,CASSQVQENTEAFF
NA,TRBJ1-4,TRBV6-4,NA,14,TGTGCCAGCAGTTGGGATCCGGGACAAGGAAAACTGTTTTTT,CASSWDPGQGKLFF
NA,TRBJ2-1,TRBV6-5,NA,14,TGTGCCAGCAGCCCCCTTAGGGGCGGGGATGAGCAGTTCTTC,CASSPLRGGDEQFF
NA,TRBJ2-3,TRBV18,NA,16,TGTGCCAGCTCACCACCCTTGAGCGGAAGCACAGATACGCAGTATTTT,CASSPPLSGSTDTQYF
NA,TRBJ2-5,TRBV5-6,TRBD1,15,TGTGCCAGCAGCAGGGGACAGCAGTACCAAGAGACCCAGTACTTC,CASSRGQQYQETQYF
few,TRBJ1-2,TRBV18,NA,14,TGTGCCAGCTCACCAGGGGGCAGCTCCTATGGCTACACCTTC,CASSPGGSSYGYTF
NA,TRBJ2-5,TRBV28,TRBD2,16,TGTGCCAGCAGCCTCCTTTCTAGCGGGGGTGGGGAGACCCAGTACTTC,CASSLLSSGGGETQYF
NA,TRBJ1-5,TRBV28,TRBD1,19,TGTGCCAGCAGCGGGGATGGCCCCAGTGACAGGGGAATTTACCAGCCCCAGCATTTT,CASSGDGPSDRGIYQPQHF
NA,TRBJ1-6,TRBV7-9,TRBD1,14,TGTGCCAGCACCCCACAGGGGTATAATTCACCCCTCCACTTT,CASTPQGYNSPLHF
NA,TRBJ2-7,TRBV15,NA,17,TGTGCCACCAGCAGAGATCCCCCGCAGGGGAGCTCCTACGAGCAGTACTTC,CATSRDPPQGSSYEQYF
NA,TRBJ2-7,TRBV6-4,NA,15,TGTGCCAGCAGTGACCCCCCGGCAGGGATCTACGAGCAGTACTTC,CASSDPPAGIYEQYF
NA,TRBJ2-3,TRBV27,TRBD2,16,TGTGCCAGCGCTTTACTGGGACTAGCCGGCAGAGATACGCAGTATTTT,CASALLGLAGRDTQYF
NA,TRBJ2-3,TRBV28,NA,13,TGTGCCAGCAGTCCCGAGACAGCAGATACGCAGTATTTT,CASSPETADTQYF
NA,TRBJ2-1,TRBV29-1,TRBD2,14,TGCAGCGTTGAAGGCGGGAGGCGGTACAATGAGCAGTTCTTC,CSVEGGRRYNEQFF
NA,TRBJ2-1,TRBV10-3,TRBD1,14,TGTGCCATCAGTGAATTGGGACAGATCAATGAGCAGTTCTTC,CAISELGQINEQFF
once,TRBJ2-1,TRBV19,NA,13,TGTGCCAGTAGTATTAACAGGGCCGATGAGCAGTTCTTC,CASSINRADEQFF
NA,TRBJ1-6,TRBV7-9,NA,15,TGTGCCAGCAGCTTAGCGGGGGGGCCAAATTCACCCCTCCACTTT,CASSLAGGPNSPLHF
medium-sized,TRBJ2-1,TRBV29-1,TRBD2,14,TGCAGCGGGGCCGGGACTAGGCTAGACAATGAGCAGTTCTTC,CSGAGTRLDNEQFF
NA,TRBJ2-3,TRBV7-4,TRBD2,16,TGTGCCAGCAGCTTAGCACTAGCGGGGAGCACAGATACGCAGTATTTT,CASSLALAGSTDTQYF
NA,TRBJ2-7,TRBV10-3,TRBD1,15,TGTGCCATCACTAAGGACAGGGGGCCAGACTACGAGCAGTACTTC,CAITKDRGPDYEQYF
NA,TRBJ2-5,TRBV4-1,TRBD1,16,TGCGCCAGCAGCCAAGTTCCGGGACAGGGACGAGAGACCCAGTACTTC,CASSQVPGQGRETQYF
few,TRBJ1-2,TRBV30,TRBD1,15,TGTGCCTGGAGGTTGGGACAGGGGGCACCCTATGGCTACACCTTC,CAWRLGQGAPYGYTF
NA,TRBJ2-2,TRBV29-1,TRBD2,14,TGCAGCGTTGGGGGACTAGCGGGATCCGGGGAGCTGTTTTTT,CSVGGLAGSGELFF
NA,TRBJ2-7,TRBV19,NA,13,TGTGCCAGTAGTTCGGGGGTATCCTACGAGCAGTACTTC,CASSSGVSYEQYF
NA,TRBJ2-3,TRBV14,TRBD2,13,TGTGCCAGCAGCCAAGATCATCGGGGGGGGCAGTATTTT,CASSQDHRGGQYF
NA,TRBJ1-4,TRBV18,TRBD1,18,TGTGCCAGCTCACCAAAGGGACAGGGATTTATAGCTAATGAAAAACTGTTTTTT,CASSPKGQGFIANEKLFF